Below are 27 T cell receptor beta chains sequenced from a single sample in a study of blood T cell repertoires in COVID-19. Measured with immunoSEQ multiplex PCR; TCRdb has only the in-frame clones, and not every one. The repertoire holds 310,000 or so clones, about 83% seen once, with about 1.7% in the top ten. The source material was peripheral blood. These receptors originate from a woman aged 50 to 60 with acute or convalescent COVID-19.

This chain uses TRBV20-1 with TRBJ2-7; no clear D gene. V was trimmed by 3 bases and J by 3 bases, leaving 12 bases between them. The germline V gene encodes CDR1 DFQATT and CDR2 SNEGSKA (reference sequence). The CDR3 is made up of 13 amino acids. In DNA, the CDR3 is TGCAGTGCTAGTCAGGTCAATGTCTACGAGCAGTACTTC. This translates into CSASQVNVYEQYF.

This chain connects TRBV6-2 or TRBV6-3 to TRBJ1-2; D not resolved. V lost 2 bases to trimming and J lost 7 bases, with 5 bases between them. The germline V gene has CDR1 MNHEY and CDR2 SVGEGT. The CDR3 is 11 residues long. The CDR3 reads CASSYGSGYTF. The CDR3 region has the DNA TGTGCCAGCAGTTACGGCTCTGGCTACACCTTC.

The chain is built from TRBV28 and TRBJ1-4, with D possibly TRBD1 on 5 matching bases. CDR1 and CDR2 from the germline V gene are MDHEN and SYDVKM. The CDR3 runs to 16 residues. The ends were cut back, 5 bases at V and 0 bases at J, with 13 bases in the middle. The CDR3 DNA reads TGTGCCAGCAGTCTCGTCGGACATTCAACTAATGAAAAACTGTTTTTT. The encoded protein is CASSLVGHSTNEKLFF. The variable domain in full, with the rest retrieved from reference TRBV28 and TRBJ1-4, is DVKVTQSSRYLVKRTGEKVFLECVQDMDHENMFWYRQDPGLGLRLIYFSYDVKMKEKGDIPEGYSVSREKKERFSLILESASTNQTSMYLCASSLVGHSTNEKLFFGSGTQLSVL.

The V and J genes are TRBV11-2 and TRBJ2-7, with TRBD1 as a possible D gene (6 bases). The germline CDR1 and CDR2 sequences are SGHAT and FQNNGV. The CDR3 totals 14 residues. V lost 4 bases, J lost 6 bases, and 16 bases lay in between. This CDR3 is CASSSLTGIGEQYF. DNA of the CDR3: TGTGCCAGCAGCTCGTTGACAGGTATAGGCGAGCAGTACTTC.

This clone has more than one count but fewer than ten. V gene TRBV28 combines with J gene TRBJ1-1; D remains ambiguous. Per germline, CDR1 MDHEN and CDR2 SYDVKM. The CDR3 is 11 residues long. Trimming pared 3 bases from V and 4 bases from J, leaving 3 bases between. Here the CDR3 DNA reads TGTGCCAGCAGTTTCCGCACTGAAGCTTTCTTT. It yields the protein CASSFRTEAFF.

CDR3 in DNA: TGTGCCAGCTCACCATCCAGGGGGCCGGACGAGCAGTACTTC. Its translation is CASSPSRGPDEQYF. The chain employs TRBV18 and TRBJ2-7; 8 bases are a match to TRBD1. With 2 bases clipped from V and 5 bases from J, the junction kept 5 bases outside the gene matches. The CDR3 spans 14 residues. CDR1 is KGHSH, CDR2 LQKENI, per germline.

This clone was found once. The genes are TRBV15 and TRBJ2-5; possible D gene TRBD1, 5 bases. Germline V gives CDR1 LNHNV, CDR2 YYDKDF (reference sequence). The CDR3 spans 14 residues. The V and J ends lost 4 bases and 4 bases respectively, with 13 bases between them. The CDR3: CATSTQGLIETQYF. CDR3 coding DNA: TGTGCCACCAGCACCCAGGGCCTGATAGAGACCCAGTACTTC.

This chain joins TRBV29-1 and TRBJ1-1; D is undetermined. Trimming took off 2 bases at V and 7 bases at J, with 14 bases between the two ends. The germline V gene has CDR1 SQVTM and CDR2 ANQGSEA. The CDR3 is made up of 13 amino acids. This CDR3 is CSVETGSVDEAFF. The CDR3 nucleotides read TGCAGCGTTGAAACGGGGTCAGTGGATGAAGCTTTCTTT.

J is TRBJ2-5 and V is TRBV7-3, with 11 bases matching TRBD2. The germline V gene has CDR1 SGHTA and CDR2 FQGTGA. Trimming at V came to 5 bases and at J to 3 bases, leaving 2 bases not matched to a gene. The CDR3 is 14 amino acids. The CDR3 sequence: CASSMGLAEETQYF. In DNA form, the CDR3 reads TGTGCCAGCAGCATGGGACTAGCGGAAGAGACCCAGTACTTC.

This clone was found once. The V call is TRBV5-4, the J call TRBJ2-5, with TRBD2 as a possible D gene (6 bases). From germline, CDR1 is SGHNT and CDR2 YYREEE (reference sequence). Between the trimmed V and J ends, which lost 4 bases and 4 bases, there was a span of 14 bases. The CDR3 length is 14 residues. The CDR3 sequence: CASSAGLGGETQYF. CDR3 coding DNA: TGTGCCAGCAGCGCGGGACTTGGGGGAGAGACCCAGTACTTC.

The chain recombines TRBV2 with TRBJ2-2; TRBD1 might be the D (5 bases). The CDR3 spans 13 residues. Deletions cut 7 bases from V and 4 bases from J, with 10 bases between. Germline CDR1 reads SNHLY; CDR2 reads FYNNEI. CDR3 region: CASTRGRTGELFF. CDR3 bases: TGTGCCAGCACTAGGGGCCGCACCGGGGAGCTGTTTTTT.

The chain recombines TRBV5-1 with TRBJ2-3; D remains unclear. CDR1 is SGHRS, CDR2 YFSETQ, per germline. The V end was cut by 0 bases, the J end by 1 base, with 9 bases between. The CDR3 runs 15 residues. The CDR3 sequence: CASSLGPRGTDTQYF. Written as DNA, the CDR3 is TGCGCCAGCAGCTTGGGTCCCCGGGGCACAGATACGCAGTATTTT.

CDR3 DNA sequence: TGCGCCAGCAGCGGTTCGGGAAATACAGTCGATGAGCAGTTCTTC. Its translation is CASSGSGNTVDEQFF. The chain is built from TRBV5-1 and TRBJ2-1, with D possibly matching TRBD2 (5 bases). Deletions cut 4 bases from V and 8 bases from J, with 19 bases between. The CDR3 totals 15 residues. CDR1 is SGHRS and CDR2 is YFSETQ in the germline V gene.

The genes are TRBV7-2 and TRBJ2-2; 14 bases are a match to TRBD2. This CDR3 has 19 amino acids. V trimming: 4 bases; J trimming: 5 bases; junction bases outside the gene matches: 12. From germline, CDR1 is SGHTA and CDR2 FQGNSA. The CDR3 is CASSSTLKGLAGGTGELFF. The CDR3 bases are TGTGCCAGCAGCTCTACCCTTAAAGGACTAGCGGGAGGTACCGGGGAGCTGTTTTTT.

This chain joins TRBV5-6 and TRBJ1-3, with 9 bases matching TRBD1. The V segment lost 4 bases and the J segment 1 base; nucleotides outside the gene matches: 6. The germline V gene has CDR1 SGHDT and CDR2 YYEEEE. The CDR3 runs 16 residues. The CDR3 nucleotides read TGTGCCAGCAGCCCCGGACAGGGGATATCTGGAAACACCATATATTTT. It encodes CASSPGQGISGNTIYF.

J is TRBJ1-2 and V is TRBV12-3 or TRBV12-4; D remains unclear. The V end lost 1 base, the J end lost 2 bases, and 5 bases lay between the germline ends. CDR3 size: 13 residues. CDR3 residues: CASSLGGNYGYTF. For the CDR3, the DNA is TGTGCCAGCAGTTTAGGAGGAAACTATGGCTACACCTTC.

This clone has just a few counts. Other DNA variants within this sample encode the same CDR3. The chain has TRBV7-2 and TRBJ2-7; perhaps TRBD2 as D (5 bases). V was cut by 1 base and J by 2 bases, with 9 bases left in between. The CDR3 is 14 residues long. In germline, CDR1 is SGHTA, CDR2 FQGNSA. The CDR3 spells CASSLVGRTYEQYF. CDR3 bases: TGTGCCAGCAGCTTAGTAGGGAGAACCTACGAGCAGTACTTC. Filled out from reference TRBV7-2 and TRBJ2-7, the complete variable domain reads GAGVSQSPSNKVTEKGKDVELRCDPISGHTALYWYRQSLGQGLEFLIYFQGNSAPDKSGLPSDRFSAERTGGSVSTLTIQRTQQEDSAVYLCASSLVGRTYEQYFGPGTRLTVT.

J is TRBJ1-1 and V is TRBV28; D might be TRBD1 (5 bases). The V gene's germline CDR1 is MDHEN and CDR2 SYDVKM. V gave up 5 bases and J gave up 3 bases, with 16 bases separating them. The CDR3 loop spans 15 amino acids. This chain's CDR3 is CASSTQGVGYTEAFF. The DNA for the CDR3 is TGTGCCAGCAGTACCCAAGGGGTCGGGTACACTGAAGCTTTCTTT.

The genes are TRBV6-2 or TRBV6-3 and TRBJ2-7; 7 nucleotides match TRBD1. CDR3 length: 13 amino acids. With 6 bases clipped from V and 1 base from J, the junction kept 3 bases outside the gene matches. Per the germline V gene, CDR1 is MNHEY and CDR2 is SVGEGT. The CDR3 DNA is TGTGCCAGCAGCCGGGGACAGTCCTACGAGCAGTACTTC. It codes for CASSRGQSYEQYF.

This chain joins TRBV11-3 and TRBJ1-2; TRBD1 matches at 7 bases. The germline V gene encodes CDR1 SGHNT and CDR2 YENEEA. J gave up 6 bases and V 1 base, and 5 bases lay outside the gene matches. The CDR3 runs to 14 residues. CDR3 loop: CASSLGPGGDGYTF. The CDR3 nucleotides are TGTGCCAGCAGCTTAGGGCCAGGGGGAGATGGCTACACCTTC.

This chain connects TRBV2 to TRBJ2-1; 12 nucleotides match TRBD1. The CDR3 extends over 13 amino acids. CDR1 SNHLY and CDR2 FYNNEI come from the germline V gene. V shed 7 bases, J shed 10 bases, and the junction held 5 bases outside the gene matches. The CDR3 DNA reads TGTGCCAGCACCGGGACAGGGGGCGAGGAGCAGTTCTTC. Translating gives CASTGTGGEEQFF.

The table lists this clone with a count of one. The rearrangement uses TRBV28 and TRBJ1-5, with 8 bases lining up with TRBD1. The germline V gene encodes CDR1 MDHEN and CDR2 SYDVKM. V was pared by 8 bases and J by 9 bases, with 15 bases of the junction left unmatched. The CDR3 contains 15 residues. The CDR3, as DNA: TGTGCCAGCCTTCTGACAGGGGTCGCGTCAAGGCCCCAGCATTTT. It codes for CASLLTGVASRPQHF.

V is TRBV3-1 (or the pseudogene TRBV3-2) and J is TRBJ1-1; D possibly corresponds to TRBD1 (5 bases). CDR3 size: 13 residues. V was pared by 5 bases and J by 0 bases, with 7 bases between. Germline values: CDR1 LGHDT, CDR2 YNNKEL (reference sequence). The CDR3 loop reads CASSLTVNTEAFF. The CDR3 coding sequence is TGTGCCAGCAGCTTGACAGTGAACACTGAAGCTTTCTTT.

The chain carries TRBV6-6 and TRBJ2-7; 7 positions match TRBD1. The germline CDR1 and CDR2 sequences are MNHNY and SVGAGI (reference sequence). After removal of 2 bases from V and 0 bases from J, the junction contained 4 bases not matched to a gene. This CDR3 has 15 residues. The CDR3 loop is CASSYGTAISYEQYF. CDR3 DNA: TGTGCCAGCAGTTACGGGACAGCGATCTCCTACGAGCAGTACTTC.

Only one count was recorded for this clone. The chain uses TRBV20-1 and TRBJ2-5, with unresolved D. V was cut by 1 base and J by 8 bases, with 8 bases left in between. The CDR3 contains 11 residues. Germline-derived CDR1 and CDR2 are DFQATT and SNEGSKA (reference sequence). The CDR3 nucleotides read TGCAGTGCTAGAGGATCCCTAACCCAGTACTTC. This gives the protein CSARGSLTQYF.

Here the CDR3 DNA reads TGTGCCAGCAGCGTAGTAGGGCTAGCGGGATCAGATACGCAGTATTTT. This gives the protein CASSVVGLAGSDTQYF. The genes are TRBV9 and TRBJ2-3, with TRBD2 matching over 9 bases. Losses at the gene ends were 0 bases for V and 4 bases for J; bases not matched to a gene: 6. CDR3 length equals 16 residues. The V gene's germline CDR1 is SGDLS and CDR2 YYNGEE.

The chain links TRBV5-1 to TRBJ1-2; TRBD1 is a possible D gene (5 bases). Trimming shortened V by 4 bases and J by 5 bases, and 15 bases separated the two germline ends. Germline CDR1 reads SGHRS; CDR2 reads YFSETQ. The CDR3 extends over 14 amino acids. As DNA, the CDR3 is TGCGCCAGCAGCGGAGGGACGATGGGATATGGCTACACCTTC. Translated: CASSGGTMGYGYTF.